The 8 T cell receptor beta chains below all came from one sample that was sequenced in a study of tumor-infiltrating lymphocytes in glioblastoma multiforme. Three nested ARM-PCR rounds with V-beta and C-beta primers built TCRB libraries. TCRdb itself ran the multiplex PCR reads through MiXCR, one entry per CDR3 protein. Among over 8,000 distinct CDR3 sequences listed, around 74% were seen once. Sequenced input: brain tumor tissue. The receptors were sampled from a male donor with glioblastoma.

This clonotype was observed at least ten times. J is TRBJ2-5 and V is TRBV12-3 or TRBV12-4; D possibly uses TRBD1 or TRBD2 (6 bases each). This CDR3 region has 12 residues. V was shortened by 3 bases and J by 13 bases, with 15 bases between the two germline ends. The CDR3 region has the DNA TGTGCCAGCAGTTTCCCGGGGGCGCGTCCGTACTTC. It specifies CASSFPGARPYF.

Comment on this clonotype: The conserved phenylalanine or tryptophan is not found at the CDR3 terminus, so this likely reflects a read error. It is unclear where the CDR3 begins or ends on the DNA, so no DNA is shown, and the CDR3 is as TCRdb lists it. The chain links TRBV4-1 to TRBJ1-1. 13 amino acids form the CDR3, both terminal residues included. Looked up from germline, CDR1 is MGHRA and CDR2 is YSYEKL. The CDR3 here is CASSRRENTEAFV.

The V gene is TRBV6-2 or TRBV6-3, the J gene TRBJ1-1; no reliable D call. The CDR3 covers 15 residues. V was trimmed by 10 bases and J by 1 base, leaving 19 bases between them. Germline V CDR1 and CDR2: MNHEY, SVGEGT. The CDR3 is CANAWQHIKNTEAFF. CDR3 nucleotide sequence: TGTGCCAACGCGTGGCAGCATATAAAGAACACTGAAGCTTTCTTT.

Comments on this clonotype: Here the CDR3 omits its conserved ending phenylalanine or tryptophan, so a read error is the likely source. The rearrangement joins TRBV6-1 to TRBJ2-7, with TRBD1 matching over 10 bases. CDR3 length equals 15 residues. Germline V gene data show CDR1 as MNHNS and CDR2 as SASEGT. CDR3 residues: CGSRLDRGISYEQYS. The CDR3 DNA reads TGTGGCAGCAGACTGGACAGGGGGATCTCCTACGAGCAGTACTCC.

A remark on this clonotype: At one of its ends the junction is not consistent with the germline gene, which may arise from a read error. This rearrangement joins TRBV11-2 to TRBJ2-5; unclear D gene. Germline values: CDR1 SGHAT, CDR2 FQNNGV. This CDR3 is 15 amino acids long. CDR3 in DNA: TGTGCCGGCAGCTTAGTTGTGGGTTTGCAAGAGACCCAGTACTTC. This codes for CAGSLVVGLQETQYF.

This rearrangement joins TRBV5-4 to TRBJ2-7; 9 bases are shared with TRBD2. The CDR3 runs 15 residues. J gave up 2 bases and V 9 bases, and 12 bases lay outside the gene matches. Germline CDR1 and CDR2: SGHNT and YYREEE (reference sequence). In DNA, the CDR3 is TGTGCCAACAACTTGGGTAGCGGGAGTCCCTACGAGCAGTACTTC. Protein product: CANNLGSGSPYEQYF.

Concerning this clonotype itself: The CDR3 end shows no conserved phenylalanine or tryptophan, and so a read error is likely. The J gene is TRBJ1-1, the V gene TRBV28; 12 positions agree with TRBD1. The V gene end was trimmed by 2 bases and the J gene end by 10 bases; junction bases not matched to a gene: 11. The CDR3 runs 16 residues. CDR1 and CDR2 (germline): MDHEN, SYDVKM. DNA for the CDR3: TGTGCCAGCAGTTTAGCAGGGACAGGGGGCTTTGATGGAGCTTTCTAT. It translates to CASSLAGTGGFDGAFY.

For this clonotype: The junction departs from the called germline gene at one end, perhaps through a read error. The rearrangement joins TRBV11-3 to TRBJ1-1; a weak D match, TRBD1 (5 bases). This CDR3 has 16 residues. Germline CDR1 SGHNT, CDR2 YENEEA. The CDR3 nucleotides read TGTGCCAGCAGCTCCAAGGGTGCAGGGCTAAACACTGAAGCTTTTTTT. This gives the protein CASSSKGAGLNTEAFF.